This T cell receptor (beta chain) was captured by sequencing in a study of blood T cell repertoires in COVID-19. Study in general: The origin of the acute and convalescent COVID-19 samples was the United States, Italy and Spain. In each case, the material was cDNA or gDNA derived from T cells, B-cell-depleted T cells, or PBMCs.

Trimming stripped 6 bases from V and 0 bases from J, with 11 bases between. From germline, CDR1 is SNHLY and CDR2 FYNNEI. This CDR3 spans 14 amino acids. In the authors' methods: Nucleated cell number was recorded as an estimate derived from reference gene primer amplification. Clones were sequenced by immunoSEQ multiplex PCR, and TCRdb holds only the in-frame ones, with some missing. V and J calls and clone size are copied from that table; D and trimming were computed from the DNA. The table lists some 200,000 clones, around nine tenths of them singletons. Sequencing was carried out using peripheral blood. The clonotype was recovered from a woman aged 40 to 49 with acute or convalescent COVID-19. This rearrangement joins TRBV2 to TRBJ1-2; possibly TRBD1 for D (5 bases). CDR3 DNA sequence: TGTGCCAGCAGCTACCAAGGGGCTAACTATGGCTACACCTTC. This translates into CASSYQGANYGYTF.